This record looks at one T cell receptor beta chain sequence and its context. No antigen is known for it. The sample originates from a study of shared clonotypes between healthy human individuals. Study-wide background: Serving as donors were a couple of women and a few men, whose ages spanned 18 to 49. Each donor contributed plates that comprised three CD4 naive, three CD4 memory, two CD8 naive and one CD8 memory. Regarding the study as a whole: Several donors shared approximately 5% of their naive CD4 clonotypes. Few donors restricted represented genetic and exposure-history diversity.

V was cut by 4 bases and J by 1 base, with 11 bases left in between. This CDR3 is 14 amino acids long. Germline CDR1 is SGDLS and CDR2 is YYNGEE. Generated by immunoSEQ multiplex PCR, the TCRdb table keeps only in-frame clones and is missing some. The sample contains around 2.1 million clones, 90% to 95% of which appear only once. The naive CD8 population came from CD45RO-negative cells selected for CCR7, without terminally differentiated effector memory CD45RA+ cells. V gene TRBV9 combines with J gene TRBJ1-1, with D perhaps matching TRBD1 (5 bases). The sample consisted of naive CD8+ T cells from PBMCs. This sequence was found in a man between 18 and 35 years old in good health. Some clones in this sample may be carry-over from other donors' samples. The DNA for the CDR3 is TGTGCCAGCAGCCCGGGACCGACGAACACTGAAGCTTTCTTT. It yields the protein CASSPGPTNTEAFF.